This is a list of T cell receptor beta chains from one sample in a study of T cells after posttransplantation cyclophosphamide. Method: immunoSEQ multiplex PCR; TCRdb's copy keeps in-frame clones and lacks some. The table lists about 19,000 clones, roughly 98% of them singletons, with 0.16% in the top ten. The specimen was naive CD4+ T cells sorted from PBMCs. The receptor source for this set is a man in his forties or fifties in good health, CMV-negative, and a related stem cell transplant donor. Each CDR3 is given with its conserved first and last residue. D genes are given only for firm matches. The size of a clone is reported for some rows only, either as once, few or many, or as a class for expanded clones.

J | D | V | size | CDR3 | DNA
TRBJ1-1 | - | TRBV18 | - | CASSPSGGLDTEAFF | TGTGCCAGCTCACCAAGCGGGGGGCTAGACACTGAAGCTTTCTTT
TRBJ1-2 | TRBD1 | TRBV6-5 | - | CASRRTGGTYTF | TGTGCCAGCAGGCGAACAGGGGGGACCTACACCTTC
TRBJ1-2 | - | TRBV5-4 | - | CASSLGPPEDYGYTF | TGTGCCAGCAGCTTGGGCCCTCCCGAGGACTATGGCTACACCTTC
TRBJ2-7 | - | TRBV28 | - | CASSLPAGSWAGEQYF | TGTGCCAGCAGTTTACCGGCCGGGAGTTGGGCGGGAGAGCAGTACTTC
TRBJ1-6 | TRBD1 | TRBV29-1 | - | CSVSQGFDNSPLHF | TGCAGCGTCTCACAGGGGTTCGATAATTCACCCCTCCACTTT
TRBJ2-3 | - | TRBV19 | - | CASTRNPRGQADTQYF | TGTGCCAGTACCAGGAATCCGAGGGGACAAGCAGATACGCAGTATTTT
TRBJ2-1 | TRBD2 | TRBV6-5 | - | CASRRLATNEQFF | TGTGCCAGCAGGCGACTAGCTACCAATGAGCAGTTCTTC
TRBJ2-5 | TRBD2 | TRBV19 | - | CASSFRGLAGEETQYF | TGTGCCAGTAGTTTTAGGGGACTAGCGGGAGAGGAGACCCAGTACTTC
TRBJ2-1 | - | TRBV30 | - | CAWAKGRSYNEQFF | TGTGCCTGGGCAAAGGGGCGGTCCTACAATGAGCAGTTCTTC
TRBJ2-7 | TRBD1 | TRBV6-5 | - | CASSRTGGGYEQYF | TGTGCCAGCAGCCGAACAGGGGGCGGCTACGAGCAGTACTTC
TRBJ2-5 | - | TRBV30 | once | CAWSVPGDGGETQYF | TGTGCCTGGAGTGTACCGGGGGATGGCGGGGAGACCCAGTACTTC
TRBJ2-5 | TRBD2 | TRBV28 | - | CASRGAGGRETQYF | TGTGCCAGCAGGGGGGCGGGAGGGCGGGAGACCCAGTACTTC
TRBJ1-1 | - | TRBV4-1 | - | CASSPNHRVGTEAFF | TGCGCCAGCAGCCCGAACCACAGGGTCGGAACTGAAGCTTTCTTT
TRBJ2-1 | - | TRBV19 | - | CASSMTPAGSYNEQFF | TGTGCCAGTAGCATGACCCCAGCGGGCTCCTACAATGAGCAGTTCTTC
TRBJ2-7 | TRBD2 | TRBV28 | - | CASSSTRTSGRSKGEQYF | TGTGCCAGCAGTTCAACCCGGACTAGCGGGAGGTCCAAGGGGGAGCAGTACTTC
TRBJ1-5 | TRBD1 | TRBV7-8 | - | CASSLARTGKNQPQHF | TGTGCCAGCAGCTTAGCGCGGACAGGGAAGAATCAGCCCCAGCATTTT
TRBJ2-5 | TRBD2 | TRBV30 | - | CAWTSSGGGETQYF | TGTGCCTGGACCTCTTCGGGGGGAGGAGAGACCCAGTACTTC
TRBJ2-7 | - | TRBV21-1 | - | CASSKAEEADEQYF | TGTGCCAGCAGCAAAGCAGAAGAGGCCGACGAGCAGTACTTC
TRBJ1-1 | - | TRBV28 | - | CATPGRGSTEAFF | TGTGCCACCCCAGGGCGGGGAAGCACTGAAGCTTTCTTT
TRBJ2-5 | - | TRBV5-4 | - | CASSPPGTPVGTQYF | TGTGCCAGCAGCCCACCCGGGACTCCAGTTGGGACCCAGTACTTC
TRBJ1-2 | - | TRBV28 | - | CASSLATQEGYTF | TGTGCCAGCAGTTTAGCGACACAGGAAGGCTACACCTTC
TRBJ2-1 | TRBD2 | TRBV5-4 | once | CASSARFLAGGTYNEQFF | TGTGCCAGCAGCGCACGCTTTCTAGCGGGAGGGACGTACAATGAGCAGTTCTTC
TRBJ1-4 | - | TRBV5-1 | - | CASSNTGQTNEKLFF | TGCGCCAGCAGCAACACAGGGCAAACTAATGAAAAACTGTTTTTT
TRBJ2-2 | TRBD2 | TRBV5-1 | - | CASSLAPSGRKNTGELFF | TGCGCCAGCAGCTTGGCTCCTAGCGGGAGGAAGAACACCGGGGAGCTGTTTTTT
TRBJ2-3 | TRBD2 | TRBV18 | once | CASSPIRLAGVADTQYF | TGTGCCAGCTCACCCATTCGACTAGCGGGAGTGGCAGATACGCAGTATTTT
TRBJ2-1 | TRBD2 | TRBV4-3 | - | CASSQEAGVKHEQFF | TGCGCCAGCAGCCAAGAAGCGGGAGTAAAGCATGAGCAGTTCTTC
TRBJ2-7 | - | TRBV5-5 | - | CASSSLASEQYF | TGTGCCAGCAGCTCCCTAGCGAGCGAGCAGTACTTC
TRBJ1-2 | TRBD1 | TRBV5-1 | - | CASSAGTEDGYTF | TGCGCCAGCAGCGCGGGGACAGAAGATGGCTACACCTTC
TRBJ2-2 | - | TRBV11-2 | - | CASSEQGGDTGELFF | TGTGCCAGCAGCGAACAGGGAGGGGACACCGGGGAGCTGTTTTTT
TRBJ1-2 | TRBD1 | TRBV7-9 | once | CASSSGQVYGYTF | TGTGCCAGCAGCTCCGGACAGGTCTATGGCTACACCTTC
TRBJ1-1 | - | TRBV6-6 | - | CASSYSLGHPEAFF | TGTGCCAGCAGTTACTCTTTGGGACACCCTGAAGCTTTCTTT
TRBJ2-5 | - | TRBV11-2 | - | CASSPVRAGETQYF | TGTGCCAGCAGCCCGGTGAGGGCGGGGGAGACCCAGTACTTC
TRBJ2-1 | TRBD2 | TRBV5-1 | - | CASSLGLAAISYNEQFF | TGCGCCAGCAGCTTGGGGCTAGCGGCTATTTCCTACAATGAGCAGTTCTTC
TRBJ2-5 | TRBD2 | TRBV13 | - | CASSQGAGVETQYF | TGTGCCAGCAGCCAAGGGGCGGGAGTGGAGACCCAGTACTTC
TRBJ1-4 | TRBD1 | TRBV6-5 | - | CASSDRGLVEKLFF | TGTGCCAGCAGCGACAGGGGCTTAGTTGAAAAACTGTTTTTT
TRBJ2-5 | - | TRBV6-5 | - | CASSDSLQETQYF | TGTGCCAGCAGTGACAGCCTTCAAGAGACCCAGTACTTC
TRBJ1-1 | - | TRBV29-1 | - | CSVGGDTEAFF | TGCAGCGTTGGGGGAGACACTGAAGCTTTCTTT
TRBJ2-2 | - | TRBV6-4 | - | CASSSQGGTGELFF | TGTGCCAGCAGTTCGCAGGGGGGCACCGGGGAGCTGTTTTTT
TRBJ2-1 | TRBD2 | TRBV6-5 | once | CASSYKGLAANEQFF | TGTGCCAGCAGTTACAAGGGACTAGCGGCTAATGAGCAGTTCTTC